The clone carrying this TCR beta chain was recorded once. Its antigen is unknown. A much larger clone differs by one base, so this may be a read error. From germline, CDR1 is SGHVS and CDR2 FNYEAQ. The length of the CDR3 is 12 residues. V lost 5 bases, J lost 7 bases, and 11 bases lay in between. The sample comes from a study of T cell repertoires in cytomegalovirus infection. Study-wide background: The authors relied on CMV epitopes, both recently identified HLA-C-restricted and well-studied HLA-B-restricted. Based on public TCR beta signatures, there were indications of CMV infection and of a matching HLA type.

Using its own MiXCR run on the reads, TCRdb lists one record per CDR3 protein. Of approximately 730,000 distinct CDR3 sequences detected, approximately 32% appear once; the ten largest clones hold about an eighth. Overall study results and limits: What dominated the ex vivo response were HLA-C-restricted CMV-specific TCR beta clonotypes.

The sequence was obtained from a human donor in good health (CMV status not recorded). Some clones in this sample may be carry-over from other donors' samples. The chain employs TRBV7-6 and TRBJ2-5; D not resolved. The specimen was cultured CD8+ T cells from PBMCs, collected from culture after CMV antigen stimulation. The CDR3 here is CASSPFSMTQYF. Here the CDR3 DNA reads TGTGCCAGCAGCCCCTTCAGTATGACCCAGTACTTC.